This entry concerns a single T cell receptor beta chain. The antigen remains unidentified. Per germline, CDR1 LNHNV and CDR2 YYDKDF (reference sequence). The CDR3 totals 16 residues. V was clipped by 3 bases and J by 1 base; unmatched bases: 7. The data were taken from a study of shared clonotypes between healthy human individuals. Study background: Each donor contributed plates that comprised three CD4 naive, three CD4 memory, two CD8 naive and one CD8 memory.

Study-wide findings and caveats: It was expected that sequencing depth would affect clonotype sharing among donors.

Methods used by the authors: Without quality scores, immunoSEQ junctional reads could not be filtered like full-length reads. This table comes from immunoSEQ multiplex PCR, and its TCRdb copy is limited to in-frame clones, with some not included. V and J calls and clone size are those listed in that table; D and trimming were worked out from the DNA. The sample has approximately 2,300,000 clones, under 95% seen once. The origin of this receptor is a man between 18 and 29 years old in good health. Some clones in this sample may be carry-over from other donors' samples. The chain combines TRBV15 with TRBJ2-7; 9 bases match TRBD1. Material: naive CD4+ T cells from PBMCs. Subset of the sample: CD45RA+ positively selected. The CDR3 loop reads CATSRVPGQGSYEQYF. The CDR3 nucleotides read TGTGCCACCAGCAGGGTGCCGGGACAGGGTTCCTACGAGCAGTACTTC.